This note documents a single TCR beta chain sequence. Germline-derived CDR1 and CDR2 are SEHNR and FQNEAQ (reference sequence). Trimming removed 2 bases at V and 3 bases at J, with 14 bases between. The CDR3 runs 16 residues. The record originates from a study of blood T cell repertoires in COVID-19. Study-wide background: The cDNA or gDNA used as material had been derived from T cells, B-cell-depleted T cells, or PBMCs.

In the source study's methods: Amplification with reference gene primers provided the estimates of nucleated cell counts. Only in-frame clones appear in the TCRdb table, and some are missing; sequencing was by immunoSEQ multiplex PCR. D and trimming come from the DNA, and the V and J calls and clone size come from that table. The sample has hundreds of thousands of clones, 80% to 90% seen once. Cohort placement rested on clinical history that participants reported themselves. Two negative PCRs, clearance, or symptom resolution characterized the recovered Cohort 3 donors. The rearrangement joins TRBV7-9 to TRBJ1-3; D possibly corresponds to TRBD1 (6 bases). This sequence originates from a man aged 25 to 40 who had recovered from COVID-19. Sequenced: PBMCs or T cells enriched from blood (not recorded which). CDR3 bases: TGTGCCAGCAGCTTATGGGAGGGGGGGCTTGGAAACACCATATATTTT. Encoded protein: CASSLWEGGLGNTIYF.